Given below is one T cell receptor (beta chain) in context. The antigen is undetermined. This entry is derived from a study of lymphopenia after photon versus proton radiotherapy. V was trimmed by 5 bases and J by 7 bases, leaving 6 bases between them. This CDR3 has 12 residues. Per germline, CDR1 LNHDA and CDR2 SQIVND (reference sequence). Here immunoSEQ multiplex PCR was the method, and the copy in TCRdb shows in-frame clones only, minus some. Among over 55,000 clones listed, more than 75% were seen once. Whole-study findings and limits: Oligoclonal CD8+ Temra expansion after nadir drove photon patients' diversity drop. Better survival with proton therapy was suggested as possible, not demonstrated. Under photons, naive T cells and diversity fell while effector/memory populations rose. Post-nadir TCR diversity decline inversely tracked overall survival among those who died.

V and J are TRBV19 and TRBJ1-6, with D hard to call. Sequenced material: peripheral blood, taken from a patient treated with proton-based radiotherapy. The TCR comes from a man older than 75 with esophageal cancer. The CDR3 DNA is TGTGCCAGTAGTCAACTGAATTCACCCCTCCACTTT. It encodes CASSQLNSPLHF.